Detailed here is one T cell receptor beta chain. The data derive from a study of blood T cell repertoires in COVID-19. The method was immunoSEQ multiplex PCR; TCRdb's version includes in-frame clones alone and lacks a portion of them. The table shows some 200,000 clones, with roughly 82% occurring only once. Participant ages covered about 18 to 89 years across 24 US areas. Membership in each cohort depended on participant-reported clinical history. The sample consisted of PBMCs or T cells enriched from blood (not recorded which). The receptor was isolated from a woman in her sixties or seventies with acute COVID-19.

The CDR3 loop reads CASSQVGERESAYNEQFF. In DNA form, the CDR3 reads TGTGCCAGCAGCCAAGTCGGGGAGCGGGAGTCGGCGTACAATGAGCAGTTCTTC. This sequence joins TRBV4-2 and TRBJ2-1, with 8 nucleotides matching TRBD2. This CDR3 has 18 amino acids. Germline V CDR1 and CDR2: LGHNA, YNFKEQ. The junction had 12 bases not matched to a gene; V was cut back by 1 base and J by 4 bases.